This TCR beta chain came from a study of identical twins. TCRdb re-called the 5' RACE reads with MiXCR, one entry per CDR3 protein. In the table there are roughly 1,500,000 distinct CDR3 sequences, around 29% of which are singletons. The CDR3 totals 16 residues. Trimming took off 0 bases at V and 6 bases at J, with 17 bases between the two ends. CDR1 and CDR2 (germline): MNHEY, SMNVEV (reference sequence). The sequence came from a newborn girl in good health. The chain employs TRBV27 and TRBJ1-1; possibly TRBD1 for D (5 bases). Sequenced material: cord blood. The CDR3 region has the DNA TGTGCCAGCAGTTTATCGATTTGGGAAGAGGGGTCTGAAGCTTTCTTT. Translated, it gives CASSLSIWEEGSEAFF.